This entry is about one T cell receptor (beta chain). Its antigen remains unknown. Looked up from germline, CDR1 is MRHNA and CDR2 is SNTAGT. CDR3 length equals 13 residues. V lost 0 bases and J lost 9; bases outside the gene matches: 0. This sample was taken from a study of T-cell memory formation after mild COVID-19. Study context: Largely, TCR clusters stayed within a single donor.

TCRdb reprocessed the 5' RACE reads via MiXCR and lists one record per CDR3 protein. Among tens of thousands of distinct CDR3 sequences listed, 7.7% were seen once. General observations from the study: Clonal second-wave expansions that peaked on day 37 had unconfirmed SARS-CoV-2 specificity.

The sequencing input was PBMCs or a T cell subset sorted from them (not recorded which). The chain couples TRBV6-4 to TRBJ2-1; TRBD1 matches at 9 bases. This receptor was obtained from a young man who had mild COVID-19 (a few samples of this study predate the infection). Cell type and time point are not known. The CDR3 DNA reads as TGTGCCAGCAGTGACTCGGACAGGGGTGAGCAGTTCTTC. Translated: CASSDSDRGEQFF.